Below are 15 T cell receptor beta chains sequenced from a single sample in a study of shared clonotypes between healthy human individuals (dated by TCRdb to 2019 to 2021). The method was the immunoSEQ multiplex PCR assay. Sourced from immuneACCESS, this table was stored by TCRdb with only in-frame sequences that have V and J called. A share of the clones is absent; for the studies checked, an unresolved V gene accounts for under half, and the remainder has no known explanation. A total of hundreds of thousands of clones appear in this sample, roughly 95% of them only once. Of the sample, about 0.11% is held by the ten largest clones. CD8 naive samples consisted of CD45RO-negative cells that were positively selected for CCR7, yielding a CD45RA+CCR7+ population without TemRA cells. The sequencing sample was made of naive CD8+ T cells sorted from blood. The sample's cell subset or site label, in plain terms: CD45RA+CCR7+. All receptors come from a woman in her twenties or thirties in good health.

The J gene is TRBJ2-7, the V gene TRBV27; D uncertain. Germline CDR1 is MNHEY and CDR2 is SMNVEV (reference sequence). Trimming removed 9 bases at V and 1 base at J, with 16 bases between. The CDR3 is made up of 14 amino acids. CDR3: CASHQTGNSYEQYF. Here the CDR3 DNA reads TGTGCCAGTCACCAAACTGGGAATTCCTACGAGCAGTACTTC.

This clone occurred a few times. The chain employs TRBV21-1 and TRBJ1-5. TRBV21-1 constitutes a pseudogene. The CDR3 sequence is 14 residues long. CDR3 DNA sequence: TGTGCCAGCAGCATTGGAGGTCGGCCTCAGCCCCAGCATTTT. This gives the protein CASSIGGRPQPQHF.

The CDR3 sequence: CASSHLVGSSEQFF. The CDR3 DNA sequence: TGCGCCAGCAGCCACTTGGTCGGGTCAAGTGAGCAGTTCTTC. The chain employs TRBV4-1 and TRBJ2-1; D is unclear. Germline lookup yields CDR1 MGHRA and CDR2 YSYEKL. V was cut by 3 bases and J by 9 bases, with 15 bases left in between. This CDR3 contains 14 residues.

V and J are TRBV28 and TRBJ2-7; perhaps TRBD2 as D (7 bases). CDR1 is MDHEN and CDR2 is SYDVKM in the germline V gene. V was clipped by 8 bases and J by 1 base, with 18 bases between them. This CDR3 has 15 amino acids. The CDR3 bases are TGTGCCAGCGAACGGTACAGGGAGGGGTCCTACGAGCAGTACTTC. This sequence encodes CASERYREGSYEQYF.

The chain links TRBV6-5 to TRBJ2-1, with TRBD2 identical over 8 bases. Germline CDR1 and CDR2: MNHEY and SVGAGI. The ends lost 6 bases at V and 0 bases at J; junction bases unmatched: 4. CDR3 length equals 15 residues. For the CDR3, the DNA is TGTGCCAGCAGCTTCGCGGGAGGCTCCTACAATGAGCAGTTCTTC. As protein: CASSFAGGSYNEQFF.

V is TRBV5-1 and J is TRBJ2-7; D call uncertain. CDR1 is SGHRS and CDR2 is YFSETQ in the germline V gene. Trimming took 0 bases from V and 0 from J, leaving 13 bases between them. The CDR3 has 16 residues. In DNA form, the CDR3 reads TGCGCCAGCAGCTTGGTTCCAGAGGAAAGCTCCTACGAGCAGTACTTC. Translated, it gives CASSLVPEESSYEQYF.

CDR3 loop: CASSYSGTSGSSQYF. The CDR3 nucleotides read TGTGCCAGCAGTTACTCCGGGACTAGCGGTTCCTCGCAGTATTTT. The chain links TRBV6-5 to TRBJ2-3; TRBD2 agrees at 11 bases. The ends lost 0 bases at V and 10 bases at J; junction bases unmatched: 6. In germline, CDR1 is MNHEY, CDR2 SVGAGI. This CDR3 spans 15 amino acids.

The table lists this clone with a count of one. The chain couples TRBV28 to TRBJ1-2; tentative D call: TRBD1 (5 bases). Trimming removed 6 bases from V and 0 bases from J, with 26 bases in between. The CDR3 is made up of 19 amino acids. Germline loops: CDR1 MDHEN, CDR2 SYDVKM. The CDR3 nucleotides are TGTGCCAGCAGACGAGAGGGACCAACCACCTCAGTCACTAACTATGGCTACACCTTC. Its protein is CASRREGPTTSVTNYGYTF.

This clone was seen once. The V and J genes are TRBV30 and TRBJ1-2; TRBD1 might be the D (5 bases). Per germline, CDR1 GTSNPN and CDR2 SVGIG (reference sequence). CDR3 size: 13 residues. V shed 5 bases and J shed 2 bases, with 12 bases lying between them. CDR3 DNA: TGTGCCTGGGCCCGTGGGACGAACTATGGCTACACCTTC. Encoded protein: CAWARGTNYGYTF.

This clone was seen a single time. The rearrangement joins TRBV6-5 to TRBJ2-7; 7 bases match TRBD1. This CDR3 has 14 amino acids. Per the germline V gene, CDR1 is MNHEY and CDR2 is SVGAGI. V trimming: 6 bases; J trimming: 3 bases; junction bases outside the gene matches: 8. The CDR3 reads CASRSGTEHYEQYF. CDR3 bases: TGTGCCAGCAGGTCCGGGACAGAACACTACGAGCAGTACTTC.

V and J are TRBV28 and TRBJ2-7; D may be TRBD2 (6 bases). V was shortened by 6 bases and J by 2 bases, with 17 bases between the two germline ends. The CDR3 is made up of 15 amino acids. Germline CDR1 and CDR2: MDHEN and SYDVKM. CDR3 in DNA: TGTGCCAGCAGCGGTAACAGTAGACTAGCCTACGAGCAGTACTTC. Translating gives CASSGNSRLAYEQYF. The full variable domain, in which reference TRBV28 and TRBJ2-7 provide the parts outside the CDR3, is DVKVTQSSRYLVKRTGEKVFLECVQDMDHENMFWYRQDPGLGLRLIYFSYDVKMKEKGDIPEGYSVSREKKERFSLILESASTNQTSMYLCASSGNSRLAYEQYFGPGTRLTVT.

The V and J genes are TRBV6-1 and TRBJ1-1; the D is unclear. This CDR3 region has 15 residues. Trimming took 1 base from V and 9 from J, leaving 18 bases between them. The V gene's germline CDR1 is MNHNS and CDR2 SASEGT. CDR3 coding DNA: TGTGCCAGCAGTGAAGGACACGGTTCATTTCTAAAAGCTTTCTTT. Amino acids: CASSEGHGSFLKAFF.

V gene TRBV5-8 combines with J gene TRBJ2-7, with D perhaps TRBD1 (5 bases). Germline values: CDR1 SGHTS, CDR2 YDEGEE. V was trimmed by 4 bases and J by 0 bases, leaving 8 bases between them. The CDR3 has 13 residues. The CDR3 DNA sequence: TGTGCCAGCAGCCCAGGGAACTCCTACGAGCAGTACTTC. It codes for CASSPGNSYEQYF.

J is TRBJ2-7 and V is TRBV5-4; 8 nucleotides match TRBD2. This CDR3 spans 16 amino acids. Trimming cost V 0 bases and J 1 base; bases outside gene matches: 6. Per the germline V gene, CDR1 is SGHNT and CDR2 is YYREEE (reference sequence). The CDR3 sequence is CASSLGSGSKSYEQYF. CDR3 in DNA: TGTGCCAGCAGCTTGGGGAGCGGGAGTAAATCCTACGAGCAGTACTTC.

This clone was seen only once. This chain links TRBV5-5 with TRBJ2-2; D not resolved. The germline gives CDR1 SGHKS, CDR2 YYEKEE (reference sequence). The CDR3 is 15 amino acids. The ends were cut back, 0 bases at V and 4 bases at J, with 10 bases in the middle. CDR3 coding DNA: TGTGCCAGCAGCTTGGCGGCCCAACTCACCGGGGAGCTGTTTTTT. Protein: CASSLAAQLTGELFF. Full variable domain (rest looked up from reference TRBV5-5 and TRBJ2-2): DAGVTQSPTHLIKTRGQQVTLRCSPISGHKSVSWYQQVLGQGPQFIFQYYEKEERGRGNFPDRFSARQFPNYSSELNVNALLLGDSALYLCASSLAAQLTGELFFGEGSRLTVL.